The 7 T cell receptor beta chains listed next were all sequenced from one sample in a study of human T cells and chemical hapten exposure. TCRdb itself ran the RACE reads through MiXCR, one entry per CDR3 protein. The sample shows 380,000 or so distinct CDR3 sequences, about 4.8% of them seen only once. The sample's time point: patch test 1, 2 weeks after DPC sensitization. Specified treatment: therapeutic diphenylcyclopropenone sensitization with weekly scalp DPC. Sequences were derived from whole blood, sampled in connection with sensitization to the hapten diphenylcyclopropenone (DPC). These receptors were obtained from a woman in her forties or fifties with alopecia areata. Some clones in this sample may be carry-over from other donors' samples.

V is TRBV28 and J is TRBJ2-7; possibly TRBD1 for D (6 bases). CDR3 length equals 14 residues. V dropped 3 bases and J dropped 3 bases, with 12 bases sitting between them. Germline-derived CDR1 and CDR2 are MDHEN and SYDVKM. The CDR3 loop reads CASSFGQTYYEQYF. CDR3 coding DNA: TGTGCCAGCAGTTTTGGACAGACCTACTACGAGCAGTACTTC. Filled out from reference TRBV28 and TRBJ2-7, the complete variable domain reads DVKVTQSSRYLVKRTGEKVFLECVQDMDHENMFWYRQDPGLGLRLIYFSYDVKMKEKGDIPEGYSVSREKKERFSLILESASTNQTSMYLCASSFGQTYYEQYFGPGTRLTVT.

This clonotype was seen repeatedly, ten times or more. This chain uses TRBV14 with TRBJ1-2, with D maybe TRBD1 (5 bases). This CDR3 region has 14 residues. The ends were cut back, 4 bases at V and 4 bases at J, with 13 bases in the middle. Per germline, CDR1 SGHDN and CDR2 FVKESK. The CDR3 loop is CASSPHQGGYGYTF. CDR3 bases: TGTGCCAGCAGCCCCCACCAGGGCGGCTATGGCTACACCTTC. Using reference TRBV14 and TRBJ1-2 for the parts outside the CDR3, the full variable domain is EAGVTQFPSHSVIEKGQTVTLRCDPISGHDNLYWYRRVMGKEIKFLLHFVKESKQDESGMPNNRFLAERTGGTYSTLKVQPAELEDSGVYFCASSPHQGGYGYTFGSGTRLTVV.

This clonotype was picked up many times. CDR3 amino acids: CASSEGGPVTGELFF. CDR3 bases: TGTGCCAGCAGTGAGGGGGGGCCGGTCACCGGGGAGCTGTTTTTT. The chain employs TRBV2 and TRBJ2-2; weak D call: TRBD2 (7 bases). CDR1 and CDR2 (germline): SNHLY, FYNNEI. Trimming left V 3 bases short and J 4 bases short, with 12 bases between. The CDR3 has 15 residues.

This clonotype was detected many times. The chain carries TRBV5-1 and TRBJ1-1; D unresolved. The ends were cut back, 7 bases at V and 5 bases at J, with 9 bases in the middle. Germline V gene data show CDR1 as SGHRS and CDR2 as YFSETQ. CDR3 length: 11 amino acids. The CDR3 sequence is CASSGSTEAFF. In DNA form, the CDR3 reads TGCGCCAGCTCCGGGAGTACTGAAGCTTTCTTT.

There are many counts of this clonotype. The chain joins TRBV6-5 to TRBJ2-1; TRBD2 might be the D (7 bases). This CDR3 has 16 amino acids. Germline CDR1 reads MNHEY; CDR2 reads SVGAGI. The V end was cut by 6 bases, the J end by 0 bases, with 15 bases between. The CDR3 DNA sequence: TGTGCCAGCAGCCGCCTTGCGGGGGCCTCCTACAATGAGCAGTTCTTC. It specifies CASSRLAGASYNEQFF.

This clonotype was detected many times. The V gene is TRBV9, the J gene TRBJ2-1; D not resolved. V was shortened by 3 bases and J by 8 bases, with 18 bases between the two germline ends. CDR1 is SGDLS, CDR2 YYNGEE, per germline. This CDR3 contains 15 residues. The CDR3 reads CASSGDLSTVDEQFF. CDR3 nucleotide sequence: TGTGCCAGCAGCGGAGATCTCTCCACGGTCGATGAGCAGTTCTTC. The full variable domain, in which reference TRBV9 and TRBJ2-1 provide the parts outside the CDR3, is DSGVTQTPKHLITATGQRVTLRCSPRSGDLSVYWYQQSLDQGLQFLIQYYNGEERAKGNILERFSAQQFPDLHSELNLSSLELGDSALYFCASSGDLSTVDEQFFGPGTRLTVL.

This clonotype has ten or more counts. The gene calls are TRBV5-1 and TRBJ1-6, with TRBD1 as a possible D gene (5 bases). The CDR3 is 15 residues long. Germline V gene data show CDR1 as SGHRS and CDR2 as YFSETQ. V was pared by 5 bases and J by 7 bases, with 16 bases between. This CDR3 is CASSWTQGNNSPLHF. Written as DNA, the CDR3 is TGCGCCAGCAGTTGGACGCAGGGTAACAATTCACCCCTCCACTTT.